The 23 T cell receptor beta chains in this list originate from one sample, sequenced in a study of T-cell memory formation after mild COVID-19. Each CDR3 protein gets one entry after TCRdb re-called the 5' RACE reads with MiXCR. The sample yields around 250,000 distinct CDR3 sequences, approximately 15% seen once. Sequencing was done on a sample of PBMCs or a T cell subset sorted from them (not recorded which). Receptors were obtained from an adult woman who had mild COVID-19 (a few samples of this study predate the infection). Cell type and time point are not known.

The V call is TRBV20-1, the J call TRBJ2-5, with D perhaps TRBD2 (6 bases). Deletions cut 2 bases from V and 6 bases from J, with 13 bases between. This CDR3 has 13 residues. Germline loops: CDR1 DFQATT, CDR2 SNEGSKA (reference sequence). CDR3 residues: CSARLGGWQTQYF. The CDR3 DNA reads TGCAGTGCTAGACTCGGGGGTTGGCAGACCCAGTACTTC.

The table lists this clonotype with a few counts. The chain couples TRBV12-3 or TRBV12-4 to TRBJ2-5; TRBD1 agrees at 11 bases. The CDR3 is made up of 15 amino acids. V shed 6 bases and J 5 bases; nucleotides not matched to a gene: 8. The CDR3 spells CASSLGQGAMETQYF. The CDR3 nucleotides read TGTGCCAGCAGCCTCGGACAGGGGGCTATGGAGACCCAGTACTTC.

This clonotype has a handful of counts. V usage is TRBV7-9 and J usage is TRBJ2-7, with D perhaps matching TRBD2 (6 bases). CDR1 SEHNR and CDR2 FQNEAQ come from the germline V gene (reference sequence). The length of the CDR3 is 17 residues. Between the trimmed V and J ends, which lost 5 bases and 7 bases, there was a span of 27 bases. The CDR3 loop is CASSPSGAGLVSGEQYF. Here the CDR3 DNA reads TGTGCCAGCAGCCCATCTGGGGCGGGACTGGTAAGTGGAGAGCAGTACTTC.

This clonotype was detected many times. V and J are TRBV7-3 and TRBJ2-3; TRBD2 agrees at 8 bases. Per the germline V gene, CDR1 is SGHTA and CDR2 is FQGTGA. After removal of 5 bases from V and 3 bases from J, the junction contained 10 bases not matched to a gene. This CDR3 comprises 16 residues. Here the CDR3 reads CASSPYGGLGTDTQYF. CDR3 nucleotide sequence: TGTGCCAGCAGCCCCTACGGGGGACTAGGGACAGATACGCAGTATTTT.

In DNA, the CDR3 is TGTGCCAGCACCCCGGCAGCGGGAGGCTCCTACAATGAGCAGTTCTTC. Protein sequence: CASTPAAGGSYNEQFF. The chain recombines TRBV12-3 or TRBV12-4 with TRBJ2-1, with 9 bases fitting TRBD2. The CDR3 contains 16 residues. V dropped 7 bases and J dropped 0; count of bases not matched to a gene: 7.

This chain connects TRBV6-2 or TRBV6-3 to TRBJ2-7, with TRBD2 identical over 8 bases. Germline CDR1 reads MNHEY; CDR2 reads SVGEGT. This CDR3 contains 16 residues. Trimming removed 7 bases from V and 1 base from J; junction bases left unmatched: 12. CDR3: CASTGAGDIRSYEQYF. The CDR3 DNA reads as TGTGCCAGCACCGGAGCGGGAGACATTAGGTCCTACGAGCAGTACTTC.

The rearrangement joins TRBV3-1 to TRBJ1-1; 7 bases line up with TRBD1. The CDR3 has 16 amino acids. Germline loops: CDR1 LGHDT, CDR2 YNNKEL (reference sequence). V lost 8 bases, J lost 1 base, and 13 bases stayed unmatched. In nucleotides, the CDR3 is TGTGCCAGCGTACGGAGCAGGGACAGAAGGAACACTGAAGCTTTCTTT. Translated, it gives CASVRSRDRRNTEAFF.

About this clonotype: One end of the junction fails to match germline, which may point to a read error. The CDR3 reads CASSSAGVRAPSKDTQYF. The CDR3 DNA reads TGTGCCAGCAGCTCTGCGGGAGTCAGGGCCCCTAGCAAAGATACGCAGTATTTT. This chain connects TRBV11-2 to TRBJ2-3; 7 nucleotides agree with TRBD2. This CDR3 comprises 18 residues. The germline gives CDR1 SGHAT, CDR2 FQNNGV.

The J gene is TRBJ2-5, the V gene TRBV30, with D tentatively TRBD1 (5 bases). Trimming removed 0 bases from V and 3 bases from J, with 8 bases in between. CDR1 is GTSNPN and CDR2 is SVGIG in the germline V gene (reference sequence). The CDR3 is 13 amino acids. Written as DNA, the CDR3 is TGTGCCTGGAGTGTACGACAGAAAGAGACCCAGTACTTC. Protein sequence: CAWSVRQKETQYF.

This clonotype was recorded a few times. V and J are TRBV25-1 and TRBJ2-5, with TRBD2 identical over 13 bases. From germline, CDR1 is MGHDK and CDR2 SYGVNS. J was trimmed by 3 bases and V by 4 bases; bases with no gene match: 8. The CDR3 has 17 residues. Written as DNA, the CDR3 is TGTGCCAGCAGTGTAATTACCGGGACTAGCGGGAAAGAGACCCAGTACTTC. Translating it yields CASSVITGTSGKETQYF.

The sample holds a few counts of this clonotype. The CDR3 bases are TGTGCCAGCAGCTTAGGGGCTAGCGGTTCCGGCACAGATACGCAGTATTTT. It codes for CASSLGASGSGTDTQYF. J is TRBJ2-3 and V is TRBV11-1, with TRBD2 identical over 7 bases. Looked up from germline, CDR1 is SGHAT and CDR2 is FQDESV (reference sequence). After removal of 1 base from V and 1 base from J, the junction contained 8 bases not matched to a gene. The CDR3 contains 17 residues.

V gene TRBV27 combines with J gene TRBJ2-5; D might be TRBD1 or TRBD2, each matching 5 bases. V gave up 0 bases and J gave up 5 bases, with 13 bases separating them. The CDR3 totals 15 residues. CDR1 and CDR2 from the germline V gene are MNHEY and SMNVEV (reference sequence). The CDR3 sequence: CASSLSVGARETQYF. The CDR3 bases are TGTGCCAGCAGTTTATCCGTCGGGGCTCGGGAGACCCAGTACTTC.

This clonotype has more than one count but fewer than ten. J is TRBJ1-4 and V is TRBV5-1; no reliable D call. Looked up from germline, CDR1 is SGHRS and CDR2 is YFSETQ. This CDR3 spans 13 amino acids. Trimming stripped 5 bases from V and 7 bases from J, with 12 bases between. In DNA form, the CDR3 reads TGCGCCAGCAGTTTACACCCGACTGAAAAACTGTTTTTT. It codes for CASSLHPTEKLFF.

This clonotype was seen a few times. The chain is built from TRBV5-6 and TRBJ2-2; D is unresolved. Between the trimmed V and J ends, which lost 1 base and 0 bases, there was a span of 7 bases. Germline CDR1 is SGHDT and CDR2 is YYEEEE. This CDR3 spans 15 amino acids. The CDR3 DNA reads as TGTGCCAGCAGCTTGAGGCCAACGAACACCGGGGAGCTGTTTTTT. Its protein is CASSLRPTNTGELFF.

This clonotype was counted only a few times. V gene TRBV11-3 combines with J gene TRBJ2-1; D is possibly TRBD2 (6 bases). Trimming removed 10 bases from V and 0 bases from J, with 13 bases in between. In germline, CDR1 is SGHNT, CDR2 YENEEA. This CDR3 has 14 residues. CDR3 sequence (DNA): TGTGCCACCCGGAGGGCCCCCTCCTACAATGAGCAGTTCTTC. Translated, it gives CATRRAPSYNEQFF. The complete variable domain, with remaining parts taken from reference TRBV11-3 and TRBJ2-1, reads EAGVVQSPRYKIIEKKQPVAFWCNPISGHNTLYWYLQNLGQGPELLIRYENEEAVDDSQLPKDRFSAERLKGVDSTLKIQPAELGDSAVYLCATRRAPSYNEQFFGPGTRLTVL.

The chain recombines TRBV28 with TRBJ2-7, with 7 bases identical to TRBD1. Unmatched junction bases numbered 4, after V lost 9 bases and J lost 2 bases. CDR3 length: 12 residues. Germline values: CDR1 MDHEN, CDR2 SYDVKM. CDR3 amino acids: CASRTGTYEQYF. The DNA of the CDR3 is TGTGCCAGTAGGACAGGAACCTACGAGCAGTACTTC.

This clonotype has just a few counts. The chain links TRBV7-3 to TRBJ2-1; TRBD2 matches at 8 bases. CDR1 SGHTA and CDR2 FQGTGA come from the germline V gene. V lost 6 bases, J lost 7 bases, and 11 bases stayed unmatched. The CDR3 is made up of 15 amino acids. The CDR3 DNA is TGTGCCAGCAGTTCCACCGGGAGGGGGGATAATGAGCAGTTCTTC. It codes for CASSSTGRGDNEQFF.

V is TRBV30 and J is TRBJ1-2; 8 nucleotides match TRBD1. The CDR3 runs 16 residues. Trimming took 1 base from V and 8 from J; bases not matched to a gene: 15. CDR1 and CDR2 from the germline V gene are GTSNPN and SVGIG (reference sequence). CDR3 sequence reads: CAWSAIEMTGVNGYTF. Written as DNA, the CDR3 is TGTGCCTGGAGTGCTATTGAGATGACAGGGGTAAACGGCTACACCTTC.

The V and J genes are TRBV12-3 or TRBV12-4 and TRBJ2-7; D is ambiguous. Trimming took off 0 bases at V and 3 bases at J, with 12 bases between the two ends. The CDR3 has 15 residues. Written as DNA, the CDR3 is TGTGCCAGCAGTTTAGCGGTGGGTATCAACTACGAGCAGTACTTC. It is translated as CASSLAVGINYEQYF.

CDR3 sequence: CASRQGDEQFF. The CDR3, as DNA: TGTGCCAGCAGACAGGGGGATGAGCAGTTCTTC. The V gene is TRBV12-3 or TRBV12-4, the J gene TRBJ2-1; 8 nucleotides match TRBD1. J gave up 8 bases and V 6 bases, and 0 bases lay outside the gene matches. The CDR3 contains 11 residues.

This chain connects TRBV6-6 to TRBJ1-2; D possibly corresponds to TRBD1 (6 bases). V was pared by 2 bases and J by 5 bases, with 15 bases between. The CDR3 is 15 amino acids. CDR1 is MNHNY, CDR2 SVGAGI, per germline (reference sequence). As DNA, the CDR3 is TGTGCCAGCAGTTACACCAGGACAGAACAGTATGGCTACACCTTC. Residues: CASSYTRTEQYGYTF.

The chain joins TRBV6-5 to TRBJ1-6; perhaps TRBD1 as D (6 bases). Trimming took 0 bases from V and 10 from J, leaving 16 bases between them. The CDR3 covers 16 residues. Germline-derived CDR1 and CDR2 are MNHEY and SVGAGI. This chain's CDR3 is CASSYSMADRTSPLHF. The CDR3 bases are TGTGCCAGCAGTTACTCTATGGCGGACAGAACCTCACCCCTCCACTTT.

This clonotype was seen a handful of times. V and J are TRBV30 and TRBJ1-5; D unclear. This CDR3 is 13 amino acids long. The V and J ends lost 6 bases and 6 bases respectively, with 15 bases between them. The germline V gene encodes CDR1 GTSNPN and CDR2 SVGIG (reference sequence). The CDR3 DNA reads TGTGCCTGCCAGGCGGAAGTCGGTCAGCCCCAGCATTTT. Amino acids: CACQAEVGQPQHF.